Listed here are 21 T cell receptor beta chains from one sample, sequenced in a study of T cells expressing NK-cell markers. TCRdb reprocessed the 5' RACE reads and stores each CDR3 protein as one record, lacking DNA. Reported are about 450,000 distinct CDR3 sequences; the ten largest clones contain 6% to 8%. The sample consisted of blood T cells: a sorted CD56 or NKG2C T cell subset, CD4+ or CD8+ T cells, or bulk PBMC T cells (not recorded which). Receptor source: a woman between 18 and 69 years old in good health.

The rearrangement uses TRBV11-2 and TRBJ1-1; TCRdb lists TRBD1, though no DNA is available to test this call. The length of the CDR3 is 16 residues. The germline CDR1 and CDR2 sequences are SGHAT and FQNNGV. The CDR3 loop is CASSRWDRMMNTEAFF. The full variable domain, with the rest looked up from reference TRBV11-2 and TRBJ1-1, is EAGVAQSPRYKIIEKRQSVAFWCNPISGHATLYWYQQILGQGPKLLIQFQNNGVVDDSQLPKDRFSAERLKGVDSTLKIQPAKLEDSAVYLCASSRWDRMMNTEAFFGQGTRLTVV.

The V gene is TRBV5-1, the J gene TRBJ2-1; as DNA is missing, the TRBD2 call by TCRdb cannot be tested. Germline CDR1 is SGHRS and CDR2 is YFSETQ. The CDR3 totals 16 residues. The CDR3 here is CASSSPRLAGYNEQFF.

The chain combines TRBV10-3 with TRBJ1-6; the TCRdb call, TRBD1, lacks DNA for checking. Per germline, CDR1 ENHRY and CDR2 SYGVKD. The CDR3 runs 14 residues. CDR3 in amino acids: CAISEQGGNSPLHF.

The chain has TRBV6-5 and TRBJ2-7; as DNA is missing, the TRBD2 call by TCRdb cannot be tested. CDR1 is MNHEY and CDR2 is SVGAGI in the germline V gene. This CDR3 spans 17 amino acids. The CDR3 reads CASSYFPLIAGDYEQYF.

This chain connects TRBV5-5 to TRBJ1-2; as DNA is missing, the TRBD1 call by TCRdb cannot be tested. The CDR3 length is 15 residues. Germline V gene lookup returns CDR1 SGHKS and CDR2 YYEKEE (reference sequence). The CDR3 sequence: CASSLHPAGDYGYTF.

J is TRBJ2-5 and V is TRBV6-2 or TRBV6-3; no DNA is available, so the TRBD1 call from TCRdb remains unchecked. This CDR3 is 15 amino acids long. Germline loops: CDR1 MNHEY, CDR2 SVGEGT. CDR3 sequence reads: CAAPPSMPSQETQYF.

The V and J genes are TRBV3-1 and TRBJ1-1. The CDR3 runs to 12 residues. Germline CDR1 is LGHDT and CDR2 is YNNKEL (reference sequence). CDR3 loop: CASSQATGEAFF. Together with reference TRBV3-1 and TRBJ1-1, the CDR3 gives the full variable domain: DTAVSQTPKYLVTQMGNDKSIKCEQNLGHDTMYWYKQDSKKFLKIMFSYNNKELIINETVPNRFSPKSPDKAHLNLHINSLELGDSAVYFCASSQATGEAFFGQGTRLTVV.

The rearrangement joins TRBV12-3 or TRBV12-4 to TRBJ2-3; TCRdb lists TRBD2, though no DNA is available to test this call. The CDR3 spans 14 residues. CDR3 sequence: CASTTSGHTDTQYF.

The CDR3 spells CASSLYGITADTDTQYF. The gene calls are TRBV12-3 or TRBV12-4 and TRBJ2-3; TCRdb designates TRBD1, a call that cannot be tested without DNA. The CDR3 runs to 17 residues.

The chain couples TRBV5-4 to TRBJ2-2; no DNA is available, so the TRBD2 call from TCRdb remains unchecked. The CDR3 is made up of 16 amino acids. Germline values: CDR1 SGHNT, CDR2 YYREEE (reference sequence). CDR3 loop: CASSLSGLANTGELFF.

The chain joins TRBV7-2 to TRBJ2-3. Germline V gives CDR1 SGHTA, CDR2 FQGNSA. This CDR3 comprises 15 residues. The CDR3 loop reads CASSLVTYISDTQYF.

This chain connects TRBV5-6 to TRBJ1-1; lacking DNA, the TRBD1 call made by TCRdb goes unchecked. The CDR3 is 14 residues long. Germline CDR1 and CDR2: SGHDT and YYEEEE. CDR3 residues: CASSPGWLSTEAFF.

The rearrangement joins TRBV11-2 to TRBJ2-1; the TCRdb call, TRBD2, lacks DNA for checking. The germline V gene encodes CDR1 SGHAT and CDR2 FQNNGV. This CDR3 has 14 amino acids. CDR3 sequence reads: CASSRTSIYNEQFF.

The genes are TRBV5-6 and TRBJ1-5. The CDR3 loop spans 14 amino acids. Germline CDR1 reads SGHDT; CDR2 reads YYEEEE. CDR3 protein: CASSLSRVPQPQHF.

V usage is TRBV7-9 and J usage is TRBJ2-7; no DNA is available, so the TRBD2 call from TCRdb remains unchecked. The V gene's germline CDR1 is SEHNR and CDR2 FQNEAQ (reference sequence). The CDR3 consists of 14 residues. CDR3: CASSKDGTRDEQYF.

This chain uses TRBV6-5 with TRBJ2-1; TCRdb names TRBD2, which stays unverified in the absence of DNA. From germline, CDR1 is MNHEY and CDR2 SVGAGI. This CDR3 has 16 amino acids. The CDR3 reads CASSSRLAGSYNEQFF.

This chain links TRBV6-5 with TRBJ1-4. The CDR3 spans 17 residues. The V gene's germline CDR1 is MNHEY and CDR2 SVGAGI. The CDR3 region is CASSYSESGSTNEKLFF.

This chain links TRBV4-3 with TRBJ2-5; as DNA is missing, the TRBD1 call by TCRdb cannot be tested. The CDR3 sequence is 18 residues long. In germline, CDR1 is LGHNA, CDR2 YSLEER. The CDR3 is CASSQVLRGYPYQETQYF.

The V gene is TRBV20-1, the J gene TRBJ2-6; checking the TCRdb D call of TRBD1 is not possible without DNA. CDR1 and CDR2 from the germline V gene are DFQATT and SNEGSKA (reference sequence). The CDR3 runs 17 residues. The chain's CDR3 is CSAGLQGALYGANVLTF.

The chain joins TRBV4-2 to TRBJ2-5; checking the TCRdb D call of TRBD2 is not possible without DNA. Germline CDR1 is LGHNA and CDR2 is YNFKEQ. This CDR3 has 17 amino acids. The CDR3: CASSQLGLAGTQETQYF.

Here the CDR3 reads CASSLMRFEAFF. The gene calls are TRBV7-3 and TRBJ1-1. The CDR3 runs 12 residues. Germline CDR1 SGHTA, CDR2 FQGTGA.